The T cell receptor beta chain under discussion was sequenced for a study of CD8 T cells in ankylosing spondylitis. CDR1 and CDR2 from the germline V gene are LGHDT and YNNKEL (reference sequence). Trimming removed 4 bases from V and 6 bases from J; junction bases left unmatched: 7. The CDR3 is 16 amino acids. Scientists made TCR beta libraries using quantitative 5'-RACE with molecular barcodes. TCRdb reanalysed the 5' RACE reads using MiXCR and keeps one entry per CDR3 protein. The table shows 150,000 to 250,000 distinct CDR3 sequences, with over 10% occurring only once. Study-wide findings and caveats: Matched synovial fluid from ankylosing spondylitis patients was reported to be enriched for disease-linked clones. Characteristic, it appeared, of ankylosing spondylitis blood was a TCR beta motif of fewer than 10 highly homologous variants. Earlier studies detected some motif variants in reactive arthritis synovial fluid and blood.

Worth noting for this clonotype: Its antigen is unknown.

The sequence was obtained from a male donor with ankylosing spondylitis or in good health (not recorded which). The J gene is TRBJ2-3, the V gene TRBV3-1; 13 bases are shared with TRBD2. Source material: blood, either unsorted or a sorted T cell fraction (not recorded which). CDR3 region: CASSPGTSGTADTQYF. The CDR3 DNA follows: TGTGCCAGCAGCCCCGGGACTAGCGGGACTGCCGATACGCAGTATTTT.